What follows are 27 T cell receptor beta chains derived from one specimen sequenced in a study of T-cell memory formation after mild COVID-19. TCRdb independently ran MiXCR on the 5' RACE reads; one entry per CDR3 protein. The sample consists of roughly 250,000 distinct CDR3 sequences, about a sixth of them appearing once. What was sequenced was PBMCs or a T cell subset sorted from them (not recorded which). The receptors were sampled from a young man who had mild COVID-19 (a few samples of this study predate the infection). Cell type and time point are not known.

The chain combines TRBV29-1 with TRBJ1-1; the match to TRBD1 covers 11 bases. Trimming removed 7 bases from V and 10 bases from J; junction bases left unmatched: 8. The CDR3 consists of 12 residues. Germline CDR1 SQVTM, CDR2 ANQGSEA. The DNA for the CDR3 is TGCAGCGCCGGGACAGGGGGACTAGGAGCTTTCTTT. It translates to CSAGTGGLGAFF.

This clonotype was observed a handful of times. This sequence joins TRBV6-5 and TRBJ2-2; TRBD1 is a possible D gene (6 bases). The CDR3 extends over 16 amino acids. The V gene's germline CDR1 is MNHEY and CDR2 SVGAGI. Trimming stripped 4 bases from V and 1 base from J, with 13 bases between. The CDR3 coding sequence is TGTGCCAGCAGTTTAAATGAACAGGGGAACACCGGGGAGCTGTTTTTT. This translates into CASSLNEQGNTGELFF.

This clonotype was found many times. The V call is TRBV7-9, the J call TRBJ1-2; D possibly corresponds to TRBD1 (5 bases). V was shortened by 5 bases and J by 2 bases, with 15 bases between the two germline ends. The CDR3 totals 15 residues. Germline values: CDR1 SEHNR, CDR2 FQNEAQ (reference sequence). The chain's CDR3 is CASSPPSGGNYGYTF. DNA for the CDR3: TGTGCCAGCAGCCCACCGAGTGGGGGGAACTATGGCTACACCTTC.

The chain joins TRBV7-9 to TRBJ1-2; D gene uncertain. Trimming stripped 1 base from V and 4 bases from J, with 7 bases between. Germline assignment: CDR1 SEHNR and CDR2 FQNEAQ (reference sequence). The CDR3 runs 13 residues. In nucleotides, the CDR3 is TGTGCCAGCAGCTTAGTTTCCAGCTATGGCTACACCTTC. Amino acid sequence: CASSLVSSYGYTF.

This clonotype was seen at least ten times. The chain is built from TRBV6-5 and TRBJ1-5; 10 bases align to TRBD1. V lost 5 bases and J lost 5; bases outside the gene matches: 3. CDR1 is MNHEY, CDR2 SVGAGI, per germline. This CDR3 has 14 residues. The CDR3 nucleotides are TGTGCCAGCAGTCTGACAGGGGGCCATCAGCCCCAGCATTTT. This translates into CASSLTGGHQPQHF.

This clonotype showed up just a few times. This chain connects TRBV5-1 to TRBJ1-2, with a weak D call TRBD1 (5 bases). This CDR3 region has 13 residues. Germline CDR1 is SGHRS and CDR2 is YFSETQ. V lost 4 bases and J 8 bases, leaving 15 bases between the germline ends. The CDR3 loop is CASSRGPLFGYTF. CDR3 sequence (DNA): TGCGCCAGCAGCCGGGGACCGTTATTCGGCTACACCTTC.

The chain recombines TRBV4-2 with TRBJ2-6; D unresolved. Germline-derived CDR1 and CDR2 are LGHNA and YNFKEQ. This CDR3 is 16 amino acids long. Trimming shortened V by 5 bases and J by 0 bases, and 11 bases separated the two germline ends. CDR3 loop: CASSERSGSGANVLTF. The CDR3 region has the DNA TGTGCCAGCAGCGAACGGTCAGGCTCTGGGGCCAACGTCCTGACTTTC.

The genes are TRBV5-1 and TRBJ2-5; D might be TRBD2 (6 bases). V lost 1 base to trimming and J lost 5 bases, with 12 bases between them. CDR3 length: 14 residues. Germline CDR1 is SGHRS and CDR2 is YFSETQ. The CDR3 DNA sequence: TGCGCCAGCAGCTTGTTCCTAGCGACCGAGACCCAGTACTTC. Translating it yields CASSLFLATETQYF.

This clonotype was detected only a few times. The genes are TRBV5-1 and TRBJ2-3, with 7 bases that match TRBD1. Germline lookup yields CDR1 SGHRS and CDR2 YFSETQ. The CDR3 totals 14 residues. V was pared by 4 bases and J by 3 bases, with 5 bases of the junction left unmatched. CDR3 amino acids: CASSTGQVTDTQYF. The DNA of the CDR3 is TGCGCCAGCAGCACCGGACAGGTAACAGATACGCAGTATTTT.

This sequence joins TRBV4-2 and TRBJ2-2, with D perhaps matching TRBD1 or TRBD2 (5 bases each). This CDR3 comprises 16 residues. The germline CDR1 and CDR2 sequences are LGHNA and YNFKEQ. V was shortened by 3 bases and J by 2 bases, with 13 bases between the two germline ends. The CDR3 loop is CASSHGAGSNTGELFF. CDR3 bases: TGTGCCAGCAGCCACGGGGCGGGTTCTAACACCGGGGAGCTGTTTTTT.

In its sample, this clonotype was seen a few times. The gene calls are TRBV20-1 and TRBJ2-3; 16 positions agree with TRBD2. Germline V CDR1 and CDR2: DFQATT, SNEGSKA (reference sequence). The CDR3 length is 18 residues. V was clipped by 3 bases and J by 1 base; unmatched bases: 7. This CDR3 reads CSARPGLAGGPGTDTQYF. CDR3 DNA sequence: TGCAGTGCTAGGCCGGGACTAGCGGGGGGGCCGGGCACAGATACGCAGTATTTT.

The chain recombines TRBV7-2 with TRBJ1-5; D ambiguous. V was cut by 4 bases and J by 0 bases, with 10 bases left in between. Per germline, CDR1 SGHTA and CDR2 FQGNSA. The CDR3 loop spans 15 amino acids. The CDR3 loop is CASSSGPNSNQPQHF. DNA for the CDR3: TGTGCCAGCAGCTCGGGCCCGAATAGCAATCAGCCCCAGCATTTT.

The table lists this clonotype with many counts. V and J are TRBV12-3 or TRBV12-4 and TRBJ2-3; the D is unclear. V lost 5 bases, J lost 4 bases, and 13 bases lay in between. This CDR3 spans 14 amino acids. CDR3 DNA: TGTGCCAGCAGTCCCCACCCCGCGGCAGATACGCAGTATTTT. Translation gives CASSPHPAADTQYF.

This chain links TRBV20-1 with TRBJ2-7; 11 bases match TRBD1. From germline, CDR1 is DFQATT and CDR2 SNEGSKA (reference sequence). V lost 3 bases to trimming and J lost 5 bases; unmatched junction nucleotides: 3. The CDR3 is 13 amino acids. Here the CDR3 reads CSARSGQGDEQYV. CDR3 coding DNA: TGCAGTGCTAGGTCGGGACAGGGGGACGAGCAGTACGTC.

This clonotype was counted only a few times. The rearrangement links TRBV25-1 to TRBJ2-1; 10 bases line up with TRBD1. Germline loops: CDR1 MGHDK, CDR2 SYGVNS. V shed 6 bases and J 4 bases; nucleotides not matched to a gene: 6. The CDR3 extends over 15 amino acids. The CDR3 DNA sequence: TGTGCCAGCAGACCCGGGACAGGGGCGTACAATGAGCAGTTCTTC. It is translated as CASRPGTGAYNEQFF.

J is TRBJ2-2 and V is TRBV30, with D unresolved. The CDR3 runs 12 residues. Trimming removed 0 bases from V and 7 bases from J, with 6 bases in between. The germline V gene has CDR1 GTSNPN and CDR2 SVGIG (reference sequence). The CDR3 region is CAWSVVVGELFF. CDR3 DNA sequence: TGTGCCTGGAGTGTCGTCGTCGGGGAGCTGTTTTTT.

This clonotype appeared many times. The chain recombines TRBV12-3 or TRBV12-4 with TRBJ1-1; no reliable D call. The CDR3 has 13 amino acids. V lost 5 bases and J lost 4, with 11 bases in between. The CDR3 DNA is TGTGCCAGCAGTCCCCGGTACGGCACTGAAGCTTTCTTT. Translating gives CASSPRYGTEAFF.

This clonotype was seen more than once but under ten times. J is TRBJ1-2 and V is TRBV3-1; no reliable D call. V was shortened by 4 bases and J by 8 bases, with 14 bases between the two germline ends. CDR3 length: 13 amino acids. CDR1 LGHDT and CDR2 YNNKEL come from the germline V gene (reference sequence). CDR3 sequence (DNA): TGTGCCAGCAGCCCGTTAGGAGTAGGAGGCTACACCTTC. This codes for CASSPLGVGGYTF. Complete variable domain (other parts from reference TRBV3-1 and TRBJ1-2): DTAVSQTPKYLVTQMGNDKSIKCEQNLGHDTMYWYKQDSKKFLKIMFSYNNKELIINETVPNRFSPKSPDKAHLNLHINSLELGDSAVYFCASSPLGVGGYTFGSGTRLTVV.

This clonotype was seen repeatedly, ten times or more. The chain carries TRBV4-1 and TRBJ1-1; D possibly corresponds to TRBD1 (5 bases). The CDR3 consists of 13 residues. V lost 8 bases and J lost 6, with 16 bases in between. The germline gives CDR1 MGHRA, CDR2 YSYEKL. The CDR3 sequence: CASGDFRSAEAFF. CDR3 coding DNA: TGCGCCAGCGGGGACTTTCGAAGCGCTGAAGCTTTCTTT.

This clonotype was seen only a few times. This rearrangement joins TRBV5-6 to TRBJ2-1; D is unclear. V lost 0 bases, J lost 9 bases, and 7 bases lay in between. The CDR3 length is 12 residues. Looked up from germline, CDR1 is SGHDT and CDR2 is YYEEEE. The CDR3 sequence: CASSLASGEQFF. CDR3 nucleotides: TGTGCCAGCAGCTTGGCTTCGGGTGAGCAGTTCTTC. Using reference TRBV5-6 and TRBJ2-1 for the parts outside the CDR3, the full variable domain is DAGVTQSPTHLIKTRGQQVTLRCSPKSGHDTVSWYQQALGQGPQFIFQYYEEEERQRGNFPDRFSGHQFPNYSSELNVNALLLGDSALYLCASSLASGEQFFGPGTRLTVL.

This clonotype was detected only a few times. The chain joins TRBV10-3 to TRBJ2-3; 11 nucleotides line up with TRBD2. J was trimmed by 3 bases and V by 3 bases; bases with no gene match: 8. Germline V gene data show CDR1 as ENHRY and CDR2 as SYGVKD. The CDR3 contains 17 residues. The CDR3 region is CAISDRSTSGVTDTQYF. CDR3 bases: TGTGCCATCAGTGACCGATCGACTAGCGGGGTTACAGATACGCAGTATTTT.

There are a few counts of this clonotype. One junction end does not reproduce the germline sequence, and a read error may be involved. The chain recombines TRBV20-1 with TRBJ2-2; the match to TRBD1 covers 7 bases. CDR3 length: 15 residues. Germline V gives CDR1 DFQATT, CDR2 SNEGSKA (reference sequence). The CDR3 region has the DNA TGCAGTGTTAGATCCGGGACAGCGAACACCGGGGAGCTGTTTTTT. Translation: CSVRSGTANTGELFF.

The gene calls are TRBV5-8 and TRBJ2-5; perhaps TRBD1 as D (5 bases). Germline CDR1 reads SGHTS; CDR2 reads YDEGEE. V was trimmed by 4 bases and J by 5 bases, leaving 12 bases between them. CDR3 length: 13 amino acids. The chain's CDR3 is CASSRQRRETQYF. The CDR3 DNA sequence: TGTGCCAGCAGCCGACAGCGACGGGAGACCCAGTACTTC. Full variable domain (outside the CDR3, taken from reference TRBV5-8 and TRBJ2-5): EAGVTQSPTHLIKTRGQQATLRCSPISGHTSVYWYQQALGLGLQFLLWYDEGEERNRGNFPPRFSGRQFPNYSSELNVNALELEDSALYLCASSRQRRETQYFGPGTRLLVL.

The rearrangement uses TRBV4-1 and TRBJ1-1; D is uncertain. The length of the CDR3 is 13 residues. Germline lookup yields CDR1 MGHRA and CDR2 YSYEKL. V lost 2 bases and J lost 4, with 8 bases in between. This CDR3 is CASSQWWPTEAFF. Here the CDR3 DNA reads TGCGCCAGCAGCCAATGGTGGCCCACTGAAGCTTTCTTT.

This clonotype turned up a few times. This chain uses TRBV7-3 with TRBJ2-1, with 7 positions matching TRBD2. The CDR3 has 13 amino acids. With 5 bases clipped from V and 5 bases from J, the junction kept 3 bases outside the gene matches. Germline values: CDR1 SGHTA, CDR2 FQGTGA. CDR3: CASSVGRDNEQFF. DNA for the CDR3: TGTGCCAGCAGCGTTGGGAGGGACAATGAGCAGTTCTTC.

This clonotype was seen a few times. The chain recombines TRBV5-1 with TRBJ2-1; TRBD1 might be the D (6 bases). The germline CDR1 and CDR2 sequences are SGHRS and YFSETQ. This CDR3 spans 13 amino acids. The germline V and J ends were trimmed by 3 bases and 8 bases, with 12 bases remaining between them. CDR3 sequence: CASSSQGTDEQFF. For the CDR3, the DNA is TGCGCCAGCAGCTCACAGGGTACCGATGAGCAGTTCTTC. Full variable domain (rest looked up from reference TRBV5-1 and TRBJ2-1): KAGVTQTPRYLIKTRGQQVTLSCSPISGHRSVSWYQQTPGQGLQFLFEYFSETQRNKGNFPGRFSGRQFSNSRSEMNVSTLELGDSALYLCASSSQGTDEQFFGPGTRLTVL.

This clonotype came up many times. The genes are TRBV7-3 and TRBJ2-2; no firm D call. V dropped 1 base and J dropped 3 bases, with 6 bases sitting between them. In germline, CDR1 is SGHTA, CDR2 FQGTGA. The CDR3 is 14 residues long. This chain's CDR3 is CASSLNGYTGELFF. For the CDR3, the DNA is TGTGCCAGCAGCTTAAACGGCTACACCGGGGAGCTGTTTTTT. The full variable domain, its missing parts supplied by reference TRBV7-3 and TRBJ2-2, is GAGVSQTPSNKVTEKGKYVELRCDPISGHTALYWYRQSLGQGPEFLIYFQGTGAADDSGLPNDRFFAVRPEGSVSTLKIQRTERGDSAVYLCASSLNGYTGELFFGEGSRLTVL.